A single sample gave rise to the 17 T cell receptor beta chains below, sequenced in a study of Ad26.COV2.S vaccination and SARS-CoV-2 variants (dated by TCRdb to about 2021). Library preparation was by the immunoSEQ multiplex PCR assay. TCRdb provides this immuneACCESS table in a form limited to in-frame rearrangements. Some clones are lacking; in checked studies, under half of them reflect an unresolved V gene, and why the rest are absent is not known. The sample data list about 350,000 clones, and about 89% of these were observed just once. The ten most abundant clones make up under 6% of the sample. Explained via the paper, the treatment or condition label denotes: 19 received Ad26.COV2.S at low or high dose, single or two shots; about five received placebo; per-sample allocation not given. Repertoires of vaccine and placebo recipients were sequenced from samples taken on day 63 after the first injection.

The material was peripheral blood, obtained in a trial of Ad26.COV2.S vaccine versus placebo. These receptors came from a person between 18 and 65 years old who received the Ad26.COV2.S COVID-19 vaccine or a placebo.

This clone showed up just once. J is TRBJ2-2 and V is TRBV2; D remains ambiguous. The length of the CDR3 is 13 residues. V was shortened by 4 bases and J by 5 bases, with 8 bases between the two germline ends. CDR1 is SNHLY, CDR2 FYNNEI, per germline. The CDR3 DNA sequence: TGTGCCAGCAGTGGGCGTGGGACCGGGGAGCTGTTTTTT. It encodes CASSGRGTGELFF.

The chain is built from TRBV28 and TRBJ2-5; D is perhaps TRBD1 (5 bases). V was pared by 3 bases and J by 0 bases, with 11 bases between. The CDR3 has 15 amino acids. Germline CDR1 reads MDHEN; CDR2 reads SYDVKM. This CDR3 reads CASSFLSRDQETQYF. Written as DNA, the CDR3 is TGTGCCAGCAGTTTCCTCAGCAGGGACCAAGAGACCCAGTACTTC.

The CDR3: CASSSTGSRDGYTF. CDR3 DNA sequence: TGTGCCAGCTCATCGACAGGGAGCCGGGATGGCTACACCTTC. The gene calls are TRBV18 and TRBJ1-2; 7 bases align to TRBD1. The CDR3 loop spans 14 amino acids. The V and J ends lost 5 bases and 6 bases, in that order; junction bases with no gene match: 9. The germline gives CDR1 KGHSH, CDR2 LQKENI.

This clone appeared once. The chain combines TRBV6-2 or TRBV6-3 with TRBJ1-5; D gene uncertain. Germline values: CDR1 MNHEY, CDR2 SVGEGT. The CDR3 is 15 amino acids. V gave up 2 bases and J gave up 0 bases, with 8 bases separating them. CDR3: CASSYTAASNQPQHF. The CDR3 nucleotides read TGTGCCAGCAGTTACACGGCAGCTAGCAATCAGCCCCAGCATTTT.

The V gene is TRBV18, the J gene TRBJ2-2; tentative D call: TRBD1 (6 bases). The CDR3 is 16 residues long. V was shortened by 4 bases and J by 4 bases, with 16 bases between the two germline ends. Germline CDR1 is KGHSH and CDR2 is LQKENI. The CDR3 loop is CASSLSSGAATGELFF. The CDR3 DNA reads as TGTGCCAGCTCACTTTCCTCAGGGGCCGCCACCGGGGAGCTGTTTTTT.

The chain employs TRBV27 and TRBJ1-6, with 9 bases aligning to TRBD1. The CDR3 covers 15 residues. Per germline, CDR1 MNHEY and CDR2 SMNVEV (reference sequence). Trimming took 5 bases from V and 7 from J; bases not matched to a gene: 6. CDR3 nucleotides: TGTGCCAGCAGTGCGCCCGGGACAGGGAATTCACCCCTCCACTTT. Residues: CASSAPGTGNSPLHF.

The V call is TRBV5-1, the J call TRBJ1-1; D unresolved. Germline assignment: CDR1 SGHRS and CDR2 YFSETQ. V gave up 1 base and J gave up 0 bases, with 16 bases separating them. The CDR3 length is 17 residues. The CDR3 sequence is CASSLKEGIGLNTEAFF. The CDR3 coding sequence is TGCGCCAGCAGCTTGAAAGAGGGAATCGGGCTGAACACTGAAGCTTTCTTT.

The chain combines TRBV7-8 with TRBJ1-4; D gene uncertain. The CDR3 is 13 residues long. The germline V gene encodes CDR1 SGHVS and CDR2 FQNEAQ. Trimming cost V 5 bases and J 5 bases, with 9 bases left between them. CDR3 region: CASSLYSNEKLFF. In DNA form, the CDR3 reads TGTGCCAGCAGCCTTTACAGCAATGAAAAACTGTTTTTT.

As DNA, the CDR3 is TGTGCCAGCAGCCCGAAGCTGGCACTAGCGACCACCGGGGAGCTGTTTTTT. Its translation: CASSPKLALATTGELFF. The chain is built from TRBV4-2 and TRBJ2-2, with 7 bases that match TRBD2. Germline V gene data show CDR1 as LGHNA and CDR2 as YNFKEQ. This CDR3 is built from 17 residues. V gave up 4 bases and J gave up 4 bases; unmatched junction bases: 12.

This rearrangement joins TRBV7-8 to TRBJ2-3, with TRBD1 as a possible D gene (6 bases). Germline-derived CDR1 and CDR2 are SGHVS and FQNEAQ. The V end was cut by 1 base, the J end by 5 bases, with 19 bases between. The CDR3 sequence is 17 residues long. The CDR3 DNA is TGTGCCAGCAGCTTAGGGGGGCTAGTGGGAGTCATAGATACGCAGTATTTT. Translation gives CASSLGGLVGVIDTQYF.

V is TRBV7-2 and J is TRBJ1-1; D perhaps matches TRBD1 (6 bases). This CDR3 has 14 amino acids. The V gene lost 2 bases and the J gene lost 1 base, with 8 bases spanning the gap. In germline, CDR1 is SGHTA, CDR2 FQGNSA. CDR3 region: CASSLQGPNTEAFF. The DNA of the CDR3 is TGTGCCAGCAGCTTACAGGGGCCGAACACTGAAGCTTTCTTT.

The chain employs TRBV27 and TRBJ2-3; no clear D gene. The length of the CDR3 is 12 residues. The germline V gene encodes CDR1 MNHEY and CDR2 SMNVEV (reference sequence). Between the trimmed V and J ends, which lost 2 bases and 5 bases, there was a span of 5 bases. The CDR3 bases are TGTGCCAGCAGTTTAAAGGGAGATACGCAGTATTTT. Its protein is CASSLKGDTQYF.

The CDR3 reads CATSDLPITEQYF. The CDR3 nucleotides are TGTGCCACCAGTGATTTACCGATAACCGAGCAGTACTTC. The rearrangement joins TRBV24-1 to TRBJ2-7; D call uncertain. V lost 1 base to trimming and J lost 6 bases, with 9 bases between them. This CDR3 contains 13 residues. Germline-derived CDR1 and CDR2 are KGHDR and SFDVKD.

The genes are TRBV28 and TRBJ1-1, with D uncertain. The length of the CDR3 is 13 residues. Trimming stripped 3 bases from V and 0 bases from J, with 5 bases between. From germline, CDR1 is MDHEN and CDR2 SYDVKM. The CDR3 DNA is TGTGCCAGCAGTTTCGACCTGAACACTGAAGCTTTCTTT. It yields the protein CASSFDLNTEAFF.

The chain recombines TRBV3-1 (or the pseudogene TRBV3-2) with TRBJ1-6; D is undetermined. The CDR3 contains 14 residues. Germline CDR1 and CDR2: LGHDT and YNNKEL (reference sequence). Trimming shortened V by 0 bases and J by 5 bases, and 5 bases separated the two germline ends. This CDR3 is CASSQDLDNSPLHF. CDR3 DNA sequence: TGTGCCAGCAGCCAAGATTTAGATAATTCACCCCTCCACTTT.

The CDR3 loop is CASSPDRVAYNEQFF. CDR3 coding DNA: TGTGCCAGCAGCCCGGACAGGGTAGCTTACAATGAGCAGTTCTTC. This rearrangement joins TRBV5-5 to TRBJ2-1; 8 bases agree with TRBD1. V trimming: 4 bases; J trimming: 4 bases; junction bases outside the gene matches: 7. In germline, CDR1 is SGHKS, CDR2 YYEKEE (reference sequence). The length of the CDR3 is 15 residues.

The chain links TRBV25-1 to TRBJ2-5; TRBD1 might be the D (5 bases). Germline V lookup: CDR1 MGHDK, CDR2 SYGVNS. Trimming left V 1 base short and J 5 bases short, with 14 bases between. This CDR3 region has 15 residues. CDR3 sequence (DNA): TGTGCCAGCAGTGAATCCCTCGCAGGGTTGGAGACCCAGTACTTC. This encodes CASSESLAGLETQYF.